The subject of this entry is one TCR beta chain. Its cognate antigen is unknown. The junction departs from germline at one end; a sequencing error may be responsible. This sample is drawn from a study of T cells in Graves' hyperthyroidism and ophthalmopathy. General observations from the study: Ophthalmopathy stood apart from stable hyperthyroidism in a 13 V-J model. Among thyroid clonotypes expanded above 0.001, most also appeared in blood.

Authors of the study amplified TCR beta CDR3 regions from RNA transcripts. TCR CDR3 regions were first amplified by RT-PCR with HTBI primers. TCRdb used MiXCR to reprocess the multiplex PCR reads, holding one entry per CDR3 protein. The sample includes around 290,000 distinct CDR3 sequences, about an eighth of them seen just once. Preceding any ophthalmopathy symptoms, the blood sample dates from first hyperthyroidism diagnosis. The CDR3 has 13 amino acids. Germline V gene lookup returns CDR1 WSHSY and CDR2 SAAADI. V and J are TRBV10-2 and TRBJ2-7, with D unclear. The receptor was derived from a woman in her 30s with Graves' hyperthyroidism that later progressed to Graves' ophthalmopathy. The material sequenced was blood. The chain's CDR3 is CASSGGPSYEQHF. CDR3 bases: TGCGCCAGCAGTGGAGGTCCTTCCTACGAGCAGCACTTC.